These T cell receptor beta chains were read from a single sample in a study of OX40 agonist ivuxolimab in advanced cancers. Sequenced by immunoSEQ multiplex PCR; TCRdb stores in-frame clones only, minus some. The sample has roughly 17,000 clones; approximately 80% are singletons. The starting material was CD4+ or CD8+ T cells sorted from blood, obtained in a trial of the OX40 agonist ivuxolimab. The receptors here all came from an adult with an advanced solid tumor such as melanoma, head and neck, liver or kidney cancer. Each CDR3 is given with its conserved first and last residue. Not every row has a clone size; where given, it reads once, few, many or a size class.

J: TRBJ2-1; V: TRBV2; size: -; CDR3: CASCTVRYRGPYNEQFF
J: TRBJ2-3; V: TRBV10-3; size: few; CDR3: CAISVREEADTQYF
J: TRBJ1-5; V: TRBV6-1; size: -; CDR3: CASSQRGNQPQHF
J: TRBJ2-7; V: TRBV7-9; size: -; CDR3: CASSLFYNFTYEQYF
J: TRBJ2-3; V: TRBV4-1; size: -; CDR3: CASSPSEPSVGQASTDTQYF
J: TRBJ2-2; V: TRBV6-5; size: -; CDR3: CASRSTGELFF
J: TRBJ2-7; V: TRBV6-5; size: -; CDR3: CASSYSQGFHEQYF
J: TRBJ1-5; V: TRBV11-2; size: few; CDR3: CASSPGGFSQPQHF
J: TRBJ2-7; V: TRBV4-1; size: medium-sized; CDR3: CASSGDGEDEQYF
J: TRBJ1-1; V: TRBV28; size: -; CDR3: CASQGNTEAFF
J: TRBJ1-1; V: TRBV6-1; size: -; CDR3: CASSEGQARDEAFF
J: TRBJ2-5; V: TRBV7-2; size: -; CDR3: CASSLRGLWETQYF
J: TRBJ1-3; V: TRBV20-1; size: few; CDR3: CSASKIDTIYF
J: TRBJ2-3; V: TRBV2; size: few; CDR3: CASSGSMRDTQYF
J: TRBJ2-1; V: TRBV11-1; size: -; CDR3: CASTEAGGTYNEQFF
J: TRBJ2-7; V: TRBV18; size: medium-sized; CDR3: CASSLGRGGVYEQYF